The 21 T cell receptor beta chains below come from one sample, sequenced in a study of T cell responses to AZD1222 COVID-19 vaccine. The table came from immunoSEQ multiplex PCR; TCRdb's copy has only in-frame clones and leaves some out. The sample has 90,000 to 150,000 clones, roughly nine tenths seen once. Specimen: peripheral blood, collected on day 0 of AZD1222 vaccination. The receptors here all came from an adult in good health.

The genes are TRBV4-1 and TRBJ1-1, with D unclear. Germline values: CDR1 MGHRA, CDR2 YSYEKL. The CDR3 has 14 residues. The germline V and J ends were trimmed by 0 bases and 5 bases, with 10 bases remaining between them. The CDR3 DNA sequence: TGCGCCAGCAGCCAAGAGGCTTTTCCAACTGAAGCTTTCTTT. Translation gives CASSQEAFPTEAFF.

This chain uses TRBV19 with TRBJ2-1; TRBD2 matches 7 bases. The trim removed 6 bases at V and 3 bases at J, leaving 5 bases unmatched. The CDR3 covers 14 residues. Germline V gives CDR1 LNHDA, CDR2 SQIVND (reference sequence). The CDR3 region has the DNA TGTGCCAGTAGAAGAGCGGGAAACTACAATGAGCAGTTCTTC. It is translated as CASRRAGNYNEQFF. Filled out from reference TRBV19 and TRBJ2-1, the complete variable domain reads DGGITQSPKYLFRKEGQNVTLSCEQNLNHDAMYWYRQDPGQGLRLIYYSQIVNDFQKGDIAEGYSVSREKKESFPLTVTSAQKNPTAFYLCASRRAGNYNEQFFGPGTRLTVL.

Comment on this clone: The sample carries other DNA sequences with the same CDR3. The chain is built from TRBV19 and TRBJ1-1, with D uncertain. V was pared by 0 bases and J by 5 bases, with 10 bases between. CDR1 LNHDA and CDR2 SQIVND come from the germline V gene (reference sequence). The CDR3 contains 14 residues. CDR3 residues: CASSIEGRGTEAFF. CDR3 nucleotides: TGTGCCAGTAGTATAGAAGGTAGAGGGACTGAAGCTTTCTTT.

The chain has TRBV18 and TRBJ2-7; D might be TRBD1 or TRBD2, each matching 5 bases. There are 14 residues in the CDR3. Germline CDR1 is KGHSH and CDR2 is LQKENI. V was pared by 6 bases and J by 0 bases, with 12 bases between. The CDR3 region is CASSSGTLSYEQYF. CDR3 nucleotides: TGTGCCAGCTCTTCCGGGACGCTCTCCTACGAGCAGTACTTC.

By sample share, this clone is medium-sized (0.01 to 0.1%). The rearrangement uses TRBV5-1 and TRBJ1-6, with D unresolved. V lost 0 bases to trimming and J lost 10 bases, with 11 bases between them. The CDR3 has 14 residues. CDR1 SGHRS and CDR2 YFSETQ come from the germline V gene. The DNA for the CDR3 is TGCGCCAGCAGCTTGGGGTCGACGGAGTCACCCCTCCACTTT. Protein: CASSLGSTESPLHF.

The table lists this clone with a count of one. The chain couples TRBV11-2 to TRBJ2-2, with TRBD1 matching over 7 bases. This CDR3 has 17 amino acids. V shed 5 bases, J shed 4 bases, and the junction held 13 bases outside the gene matches. Germline V CDR1 and CDR2: SGHAT, FQNNGV. CDR3 in amino acids: CASSPDRDRAATGELFF. CDR3 DNA sequence: TGTGCCAGCAGCCCCGATCGTGACAGGGCGGCCACCGGGGAGCTGTTTTTT.

The CDR3 sequence is CASSLGTAPLNTEAFF. CDR3 nucleotide sequence: TGCGCCAGCAGCCTTGGGACGGCACCTTTGAACACTGAAGCTTTCTTT. V and J are TRBV5-1 and TRBJ1-1; D is possibly TRBD1 (5 bases). The V gene lost 4 bases and the J gene lost 0 bases, with 16 bases spanning the gap. There are 16 residues in the CDR3. CDR1 is SGHRS and CDR2 is YFSETQ in the germline V gene.

The chain combines TRBV28 with TRBJ1-6; D is unresolved. V gave up 1 base and J gave up 6 bases, with 13 bases separating them. Germline assignment: CDR1 MDHEN and CDR2 SYDVKM. The CDR3 extends over 16 amino acids. CDR3 loop: CASSLLVSPSNSPLHF. The CDR3 DNA reads as TGTGCCAGCAGTTTATTAGTATCCCCCTCTAATTCACCCCTCCACTTT.

The chain employs TRBV6-1 and TRBJ2-1; 7 bases match TRBD2. Losses at the gene ends were 3 bases for V and 0 bases for J; bases not matched to a gene: 5. Germline CDR1 MNHNS, CDR2 SASEGT. The CDR3 contains 16 residues. The CDR3 protein is CASSDRGSSSYNEQFF. The CDR3 coding sequence is TGTGCCAGCAGTGATCGCGGGAGCTCCTCCTACAATGAGCAGTTCTTC.

The chain couples TRBV6-6 to TRBJ2-2, with TRBD1 matching over 11 bases. This CDR3 is built from 15 residues. J was trimmed by 4 bases and V by 5 bases; bases with no gene match: 3. Per the germline V gene, CDR1 is MNHNY and CDR2 is SVGAGI (reference sequence). CDR3: CASSPGQGGTGELFF. The CDR3 nucleotides are TGTGCCAGCAGTCCGGGACAGGGGGGCACCGGGGAGCTGTTTTTT.

This clone has a single count. This sequence joins TRBV9 and TRBJ2-3; 10 bases map to TRBD2. The V gene end was trimmed by 4 bases and the J gene end by 5 bases; junction bases not matched to a gene: 10. CDR3 length: 16 residues. Germline-derived CDR1 and CDR2 are SGDLS and YYNGEE. The CDR3 sequence is CASSSQAGGPVDTQYF. As DNA, the CDR3 is TGTGCCAGCAGCTCTCAAGCGGGAGGGCCGGTAGATACGCAGTATTTT.

V gene TRBV11-2 combines with J gene TRBJ1-4; tentatively, D is TRBD1 (5 bases). CDR3 length: 15 amino acids. V lost 0 bases and J lost 3, with 8 bases in between. Looked up from germline, CDR1 is SGHAT and CDR2 is FQNNGV. In DNA form, the CDR3 reads TGTGCCAGCAGCTTAGATACAGGAGCTAATGAAAAACTGTTTTTT. Amino acids: CASSLDTGANEKLFF.

V gene TRBV5-6 combines with J gene TRBJ1-6; possible D gene TRBD1, 5 bases. Trimming took 2 bases from V and 1 from J, leaving 10 bases between them. The germline V gene has CDR1 SGHDT and CDR2 YYEEEE. The CDR3 has 16 amino acids. CDR3 DNA sequence: TGTGCCAGCAGCTTAAGGGGAGGTTCCTATAATTCACCCCTCCACTTT. Amino acids: CASSLRGGSYNSPLHF.

The chain has TRBV25-1 and TRBJ1-2, with unresolved D. Germline CDR1 is MGHDK and CDR2 is SYGVNS. This CDR3 has 16 amino acids. V was shortened by 2 bases and J by 8 bases, with 21 bases between the two germline ends. In nucleotides, the CDR3 is TGTGCCAGCAGTGAACGATGGGCTGCGGACGGACGGGGCTACACCTTC. Translating gives CASSERWAADGRGYTF.

The chain uses TRBV2 and TRBJ1-1, with D maybe TRBD1 (5 bases). Trimming cost V 6 bases and J 4 bases, with 15 bases left between them. The germline CDR1 and CDR2 sequences are SNHLY and FYNNEI. The CDR3 consists of 14 residues. The CDR3: CASRGRVRGTEAFF. The CDR3 DNA follows: TGTGCCAGCAGGGGCAGGGTTCGAGGCACTGAAGCTTTCTTT.

A word on this clone: Other DNA sequences in this specimen translate into the identical CDR3. CDR3 DNA: TGCAGTGCTAGGGTCGGGACTGAGCAGTTCTTC. Translation: CSARVGTEQFF. The chain has TRBV20-1 and TRBJ2-1, with D perhaps given as TRBD1 or TRBD2 (5 bases each). V was shortened by 3 bases and J by 9 bases, with 9 bases between the two germline ends. In germline, CDR1 is DFQATT, CDR2 SNEGSKA (reference sequence). This CDR3 region has 11 residues.

The gene calls are TRBV18 and TRBJ2-5; 8 bases line up with TRBD1. V was pared by 4 bases and J by 5 bases, with 9 bases of the junction left unmatched. The CDR3 contains 15 residues. Germline CDR1 and CDR2: KGHSH and LQKENI. The DNA of the CDR3 is TGTGCCAGCTCACTTGACAGGGGAAGCGGGGAGACCCAGTACTTC. It encodes CASSLDRGSGETQYF.

The genes are TRBV28 and TRBJ1-2, with 7 nucleotides matching TRBD1. V lost 5 bases, J lost 8 bases, and 8 bases stayed unmatched. Germline V gene lookup returns CDR1 MDHEN and CDR2 SYDVKM. The CDR3 has 13 residues. CDR3 in amino acids: CASSPDRVRGYTF. The CDR3 DNA follows: TGTGCCAGCAGTCCTGACAGGGTGCGCGGCTACACCTTC.

CDR3 in amino acids: CASRAEYSNQPQHF. CDR3 in DNA: TGCGCCAGCAGGGCAGAGTATAGCAATCAGCCCCAGCATTTT. The chain carries TRBV5-1 and TRBJ1-5; D is undetermined. The CDR3 is made up of 14 amino acids. The germline gives CDR1 SGHRS, CDR2 YFSETQ. Trimming shortened V by 5 bases and J by 0 bases, and 9 bases separated the two germline ends.

The gene calls are TRBV7-8 and TRBJ2-3; possibly TRBD2 for D (5 bases). The V gene lost 5 bases and the J gene lost 1 base, with 10 bases spanning the gap. Germline CDR1 reads SGHVS; CDR2 reads FQNEAQ. The CDR3 loop spans 14 amino acids. DNA of the CDR3: TGTGCCAGCAGCGCACCCGGGGGCACAGATACGCAGTATTTT. This encodes CASSAPGGTDTQYF.

The V gene is TRBV5-1, the J gene TRBJ2-5, with 7 bases lining up with TRBD2. Per the germline V gene, CDR1 is SGHRS and CDR2 is YFSETQ. V lost 0 bases to trimming and J lost 2 bases; unmatched junction nucleotides: 1. This CDR3 is 14 amino acids long. CDR3 sequence reads: CASSLGREQETQYF. The CDR3 DNA follows: TGCGCCAGCAGCTTGGGGCGGGAGCAAGAGACCCAGTACTTC. The full variable domain, completed using reference TRBV5-1 and TRBJ2-5, is KAGVTQTPRYLIKTRGQQVTLSCSPISGHRSVSWYQQTPGQGLQFLFEYFSETQRNKGNFPGRFSGRQFSNSRSEMNVSTLELGDSALYLCASSLGREQETQYFGPGTRLLVL.